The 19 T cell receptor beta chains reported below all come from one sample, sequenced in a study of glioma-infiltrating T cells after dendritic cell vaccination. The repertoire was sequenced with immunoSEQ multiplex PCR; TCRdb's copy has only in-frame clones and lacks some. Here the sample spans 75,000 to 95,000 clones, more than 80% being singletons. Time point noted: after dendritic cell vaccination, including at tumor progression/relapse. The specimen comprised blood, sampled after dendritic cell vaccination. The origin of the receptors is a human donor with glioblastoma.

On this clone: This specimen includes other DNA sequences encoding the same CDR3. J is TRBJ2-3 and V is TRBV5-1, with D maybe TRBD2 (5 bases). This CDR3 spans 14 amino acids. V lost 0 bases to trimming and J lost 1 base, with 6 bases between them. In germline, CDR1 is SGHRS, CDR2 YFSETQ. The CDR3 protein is CASSLGGRTDTQYF. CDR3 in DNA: TGCGCCAGCAGCTTGGGAGGGCGCACAGATACGCAGTATTTT.

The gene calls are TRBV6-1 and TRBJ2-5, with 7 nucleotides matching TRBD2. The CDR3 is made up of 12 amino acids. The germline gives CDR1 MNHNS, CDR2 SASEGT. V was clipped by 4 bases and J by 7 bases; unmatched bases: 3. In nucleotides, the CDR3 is TGTGCCAGCAGTGGCTGGGAGGGGACCCAGTACTTC. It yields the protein CASSGWEGTQYF.

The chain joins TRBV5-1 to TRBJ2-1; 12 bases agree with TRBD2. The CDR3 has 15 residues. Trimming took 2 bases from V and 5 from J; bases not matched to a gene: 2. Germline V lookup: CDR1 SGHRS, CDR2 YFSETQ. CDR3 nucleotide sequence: TGCGCCAGCAGCTTCGGACTAGCGGGGAACAATGAGCAGTTCTTC. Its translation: CASSFGLAGNNEQFF.

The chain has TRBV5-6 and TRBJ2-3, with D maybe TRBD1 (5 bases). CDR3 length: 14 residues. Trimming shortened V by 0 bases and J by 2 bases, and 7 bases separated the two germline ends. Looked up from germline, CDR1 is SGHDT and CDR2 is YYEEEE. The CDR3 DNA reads TGTGCCAGCAGCTTGGACAGGTCCACAGATACGCAGTATTTT. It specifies CASSLDRSTDTQYF.

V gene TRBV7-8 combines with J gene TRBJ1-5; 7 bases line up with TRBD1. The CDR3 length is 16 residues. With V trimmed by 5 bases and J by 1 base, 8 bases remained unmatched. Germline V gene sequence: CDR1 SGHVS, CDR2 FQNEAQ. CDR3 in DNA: TGTGCCAGCAGCGCAGACAGGGACCGGAGCAATCAGCCCCAGCATTTT. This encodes CASSADRDRSNQPQHF.

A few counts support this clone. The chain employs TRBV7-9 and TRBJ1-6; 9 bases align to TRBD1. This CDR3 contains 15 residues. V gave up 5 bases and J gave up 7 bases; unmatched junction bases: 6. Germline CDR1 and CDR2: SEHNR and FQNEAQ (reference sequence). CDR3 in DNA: TGTGCCAGCAGCGACACCGGGACAGGGAATTCACCCCTCCACTTT. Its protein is CASSDTGTGNSPLHF.

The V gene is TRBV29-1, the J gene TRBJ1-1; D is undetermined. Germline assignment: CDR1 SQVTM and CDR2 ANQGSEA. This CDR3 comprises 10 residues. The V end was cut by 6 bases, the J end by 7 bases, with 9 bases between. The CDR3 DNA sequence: TGCAGCGTCTATGTGAATGAAGCTTTCTTT. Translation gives CSVYVNEAFF.

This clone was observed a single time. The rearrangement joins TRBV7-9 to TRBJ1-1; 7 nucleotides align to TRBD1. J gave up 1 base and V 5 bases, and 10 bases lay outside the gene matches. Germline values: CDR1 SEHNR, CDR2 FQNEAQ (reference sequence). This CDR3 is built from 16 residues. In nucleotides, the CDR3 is TGTGCCAGCAGCCCGTACTCGGGACAGAGGAACACTGAAGCTTTCTTT. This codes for CASSPYSGQRNTEAFF.

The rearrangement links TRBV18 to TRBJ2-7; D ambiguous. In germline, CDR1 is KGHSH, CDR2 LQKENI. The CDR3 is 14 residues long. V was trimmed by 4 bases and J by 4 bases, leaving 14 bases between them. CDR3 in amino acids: CASSQSERLYEQYF. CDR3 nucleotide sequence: TGTGCCAGCTCACAATCCGAGCGTCTTTACGAGCAGTACTTC.

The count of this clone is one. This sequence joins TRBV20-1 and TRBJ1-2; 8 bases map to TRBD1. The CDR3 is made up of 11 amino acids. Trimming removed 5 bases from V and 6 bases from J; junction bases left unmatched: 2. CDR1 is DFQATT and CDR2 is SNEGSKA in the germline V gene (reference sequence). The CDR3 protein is CSAWGQDGYTF. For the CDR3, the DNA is TGCAGTGCTTGGGGACAGGATGGCTACACCTTC.

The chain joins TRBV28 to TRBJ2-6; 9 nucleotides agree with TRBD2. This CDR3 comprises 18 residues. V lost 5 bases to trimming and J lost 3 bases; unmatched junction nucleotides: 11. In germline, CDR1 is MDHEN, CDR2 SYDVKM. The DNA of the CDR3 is TGTGCCAGCAGTGGATTCGCGGGAGGGCCGGTTGGGGCCAACGTCCTGACTTTC. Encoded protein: CASSGFAGGPVGANVLTF.

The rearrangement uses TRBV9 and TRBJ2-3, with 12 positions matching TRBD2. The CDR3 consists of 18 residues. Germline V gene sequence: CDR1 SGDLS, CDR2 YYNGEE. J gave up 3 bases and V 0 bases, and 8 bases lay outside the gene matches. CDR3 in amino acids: CASSVATRTSGKTDTQYF. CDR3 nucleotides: TGTGCCAGCAGCGTAGCTACTCGGACTAGCGGGAAGACAGATACGCAGTATTTT.

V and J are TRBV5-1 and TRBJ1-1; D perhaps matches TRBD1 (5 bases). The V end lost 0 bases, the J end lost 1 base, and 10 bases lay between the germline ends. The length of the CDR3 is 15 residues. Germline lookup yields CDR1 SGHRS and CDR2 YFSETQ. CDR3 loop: CASSLAGGENTEAFF. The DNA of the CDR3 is TGCGCCAGCAGCTTGGCGGGGGGGGAGAACACTGAAGCTTTCTTT.

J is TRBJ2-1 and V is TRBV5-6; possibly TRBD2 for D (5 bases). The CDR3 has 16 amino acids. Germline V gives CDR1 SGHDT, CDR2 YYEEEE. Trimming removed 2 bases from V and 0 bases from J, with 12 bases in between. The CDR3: CASSLWSGVSYNEQFF. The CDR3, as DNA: TGTGCCAGCAGCTTATGGAGCGGTGTCTCCTACAATGAGCAGTTCTTC.

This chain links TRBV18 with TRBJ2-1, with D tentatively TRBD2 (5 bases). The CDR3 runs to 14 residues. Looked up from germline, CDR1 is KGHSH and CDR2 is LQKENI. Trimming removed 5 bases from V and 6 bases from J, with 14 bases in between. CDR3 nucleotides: TGTGCCAGCTCAGACGGGGATCGAGGCAATGAGCAGTTCTTC. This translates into CASSDGDRGNEQFF.

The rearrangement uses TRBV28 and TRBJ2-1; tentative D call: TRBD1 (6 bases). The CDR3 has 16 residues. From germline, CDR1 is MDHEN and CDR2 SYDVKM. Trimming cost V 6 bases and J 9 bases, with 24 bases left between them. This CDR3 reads CASRVATGSVNREQFF. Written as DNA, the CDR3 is TGTGCCAGCAGGGTTGCTACAGGGTCGGTGAATCGTGAGCAGTTCTTC. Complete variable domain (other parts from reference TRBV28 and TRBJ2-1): DVKVTQSSRYLVKRTGEKVFLECVQDMDHENMFWYRQDPGLGLRLIYFSYDVKMKEKGDIPEGYSVSREKKERFSLILESASTNQTSMYLCASRVATGSVNREQFFGPGTRLTVL.

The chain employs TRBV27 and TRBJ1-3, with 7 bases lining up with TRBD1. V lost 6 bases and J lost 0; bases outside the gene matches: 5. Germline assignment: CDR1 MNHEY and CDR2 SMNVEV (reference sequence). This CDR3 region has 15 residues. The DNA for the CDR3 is TGTGCCAGCAGACATCGACAGGGCTCTGGAAACACCATATATTTT. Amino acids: CASRHRQGSGNTIYF.

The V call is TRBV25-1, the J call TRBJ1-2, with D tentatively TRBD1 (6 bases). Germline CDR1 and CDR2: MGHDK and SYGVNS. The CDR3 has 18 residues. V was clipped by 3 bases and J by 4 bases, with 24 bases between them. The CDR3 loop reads CASSDEGSYNQGTYGYTF. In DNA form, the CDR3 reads TGTGCCAGCAGTGATGAGGGATCGTATAACCAGGGGACCTATGGCTACACCTTC.

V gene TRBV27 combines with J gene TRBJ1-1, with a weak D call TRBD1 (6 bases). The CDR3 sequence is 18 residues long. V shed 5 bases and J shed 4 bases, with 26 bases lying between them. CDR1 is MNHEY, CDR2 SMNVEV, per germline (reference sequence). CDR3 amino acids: CASSPYPAPGDRVTEAFF. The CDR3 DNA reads TGTGCCAGCAGTCCTTACCCCGCGCCAGGGGATCGAGTCACTGAAGCTTTCTTT.